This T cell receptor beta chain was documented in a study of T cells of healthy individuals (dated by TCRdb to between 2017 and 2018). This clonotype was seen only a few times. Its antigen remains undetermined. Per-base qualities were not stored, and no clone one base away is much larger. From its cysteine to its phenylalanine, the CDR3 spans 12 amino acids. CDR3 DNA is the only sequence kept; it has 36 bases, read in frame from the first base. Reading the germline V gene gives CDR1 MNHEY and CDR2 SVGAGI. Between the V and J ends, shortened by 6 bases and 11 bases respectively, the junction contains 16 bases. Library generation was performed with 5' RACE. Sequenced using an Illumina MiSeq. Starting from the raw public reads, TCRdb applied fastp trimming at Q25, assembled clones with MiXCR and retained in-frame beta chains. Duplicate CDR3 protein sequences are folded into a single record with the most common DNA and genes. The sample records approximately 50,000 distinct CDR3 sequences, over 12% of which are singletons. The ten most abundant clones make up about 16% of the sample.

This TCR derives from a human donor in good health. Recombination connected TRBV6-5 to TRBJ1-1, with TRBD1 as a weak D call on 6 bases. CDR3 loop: CASRLQGREAFF. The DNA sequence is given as TGTGCCAGCAGATTACAGGGACGTGAGGCTTTCTTT.